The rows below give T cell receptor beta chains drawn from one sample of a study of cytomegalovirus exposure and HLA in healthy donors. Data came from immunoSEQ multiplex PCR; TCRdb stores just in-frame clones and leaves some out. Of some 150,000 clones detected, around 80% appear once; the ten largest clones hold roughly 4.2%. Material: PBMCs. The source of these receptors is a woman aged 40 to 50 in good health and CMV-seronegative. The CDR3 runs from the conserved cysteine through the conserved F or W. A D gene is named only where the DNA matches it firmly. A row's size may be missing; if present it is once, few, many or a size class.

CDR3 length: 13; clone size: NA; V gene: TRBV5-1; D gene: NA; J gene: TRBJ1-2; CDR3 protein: CASSLSGADGYTF; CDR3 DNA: TGCGCCAGCAGCCTCTCTGGGGCGGATGGCTACACCTTC
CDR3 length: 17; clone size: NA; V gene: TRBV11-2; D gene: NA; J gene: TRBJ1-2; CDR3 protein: CASSPGRGEPLYYGYTF; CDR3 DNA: TGTGCCAGCAGCCCCGGCAGGGGCGAACCTTTGTACTATGGCTACACCTTC
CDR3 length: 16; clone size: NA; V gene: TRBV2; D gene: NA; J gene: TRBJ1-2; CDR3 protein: CASDYAMGGSNYGYTF; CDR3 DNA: TGTGCCAGCGATTACGCTATGGGGGGTTCTAACTATGGCTACACCTTC
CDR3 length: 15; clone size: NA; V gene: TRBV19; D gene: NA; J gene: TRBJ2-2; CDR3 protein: CASSMLGTNTGELFF; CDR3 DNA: TGTGCCAGTAGTATGCTGGGGACTAACACCGGGGAGCTGTTTTTT
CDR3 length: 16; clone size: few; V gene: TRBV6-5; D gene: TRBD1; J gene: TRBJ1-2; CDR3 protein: CASSYSGTGDDYGYTF; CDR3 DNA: TGTGCCAGCAGTTACTCCGGGACAGGGGATGACTATGGCTACACCTTC
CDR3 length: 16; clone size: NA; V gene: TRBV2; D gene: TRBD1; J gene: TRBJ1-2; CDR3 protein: CASSEGRIDRAVGYTF; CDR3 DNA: TGTGCCAGCAGTGAAGGACGGATAGACAGGGCAGTAGGCTACACCTTC
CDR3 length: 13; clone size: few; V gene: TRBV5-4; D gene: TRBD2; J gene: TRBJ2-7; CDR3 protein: CASSFAGGGEQYF; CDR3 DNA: TGTGCCAGCAGCTTCGCTGGGGGGGGTGAGCAGTACTTC
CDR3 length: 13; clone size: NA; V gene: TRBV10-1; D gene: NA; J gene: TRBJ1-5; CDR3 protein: CASSEGQHQPQHF; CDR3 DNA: TGCGCCAGCAGTGAGGGACAGCATCAGCCCCAGCATTTT
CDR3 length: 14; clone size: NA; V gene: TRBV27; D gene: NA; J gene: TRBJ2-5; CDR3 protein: CASSLALGQETQYF; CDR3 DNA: TGTGCCAGCAGTTTAGCACTCGGGCAAGAGACCCAGTACTTC
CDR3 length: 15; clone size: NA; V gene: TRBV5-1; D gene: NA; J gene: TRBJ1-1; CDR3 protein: CASSLREGPGTEAFF; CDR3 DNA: TGCGCCAGCAGCTTGCGGGAGGGACCGGGCACTGAAGCTTTCTTT
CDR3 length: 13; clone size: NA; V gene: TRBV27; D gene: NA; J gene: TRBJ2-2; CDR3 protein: CASRQGNTGELFF; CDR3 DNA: TGTGCCAGCAGACAGGGGAACACCGGGGAGCTGTTTTTT
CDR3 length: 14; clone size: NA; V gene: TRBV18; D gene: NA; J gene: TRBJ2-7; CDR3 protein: CASSLGSPTYEQYF; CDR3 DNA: TGTGCCAGCTCCCTGGGGAGTCCCACCTACGAGCAGTACTTC
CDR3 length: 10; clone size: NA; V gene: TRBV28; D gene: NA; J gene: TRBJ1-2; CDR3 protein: CASSRLTERF; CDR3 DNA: TGTGCCAGCAGCCGCCTGACAGAACGGTTT
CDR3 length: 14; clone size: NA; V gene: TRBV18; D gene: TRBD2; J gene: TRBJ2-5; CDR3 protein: CASSPPGLQETQYF; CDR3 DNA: TGTGCCAGCTCACCCCCGGGACTACAAGAGACCCAGTACTTC
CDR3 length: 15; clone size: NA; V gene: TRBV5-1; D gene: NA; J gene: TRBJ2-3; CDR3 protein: CASSLEAQTADTQYF; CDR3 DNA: TGCGCCAGCAGCTTGGAAGCCCAAACTGCAGATACGCAGTATTTT
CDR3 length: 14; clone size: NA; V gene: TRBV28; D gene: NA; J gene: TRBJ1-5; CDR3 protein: CASSLPTGNQPQHF; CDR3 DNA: TGTGCCAGCAGTCTCCCTACCGGCAATCAGCCCCAGCATTTT
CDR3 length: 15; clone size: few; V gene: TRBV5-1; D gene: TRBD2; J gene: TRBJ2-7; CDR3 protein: CASRPGLAVSYEQYF; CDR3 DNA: TGCGCCAGCAGGCCGGGACTAGCGGTGTCCTACGAGCAGTACTTC
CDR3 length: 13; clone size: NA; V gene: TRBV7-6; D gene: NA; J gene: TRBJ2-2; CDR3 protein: CASSPRITGELFF; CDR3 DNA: TGTGCCAGCAGCCCCAGGATTACCGGGGAGCTGTTTTTT
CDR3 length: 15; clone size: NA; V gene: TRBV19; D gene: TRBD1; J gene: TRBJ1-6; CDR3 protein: CASRVGDRGNSPLHF; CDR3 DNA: TGTGCCAGTAGGGTGGGGGACAGGGGTAATTCACCCCTCCACTTT
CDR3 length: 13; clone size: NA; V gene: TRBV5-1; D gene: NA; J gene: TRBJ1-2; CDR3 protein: CASSFGGEDGYTF; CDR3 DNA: TGCGCCAGCAGCTTTGGGGGCGAGGATGGCTACACCTTC
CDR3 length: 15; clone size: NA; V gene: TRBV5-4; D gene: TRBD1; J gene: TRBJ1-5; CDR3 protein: CASSLGGQGGQPQHF; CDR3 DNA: TGTGCCAGCAGCTTGGGAGGACAGGGGGGTCAGCCCCAGCATTTT
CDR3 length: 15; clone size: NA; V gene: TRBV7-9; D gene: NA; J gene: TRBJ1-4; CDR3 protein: CASSSSTGEGEKLFF; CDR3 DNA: TGTGCCAGCAGCTCAAGCACGGGGGAGGGTGAAAAACTGTTTTTT
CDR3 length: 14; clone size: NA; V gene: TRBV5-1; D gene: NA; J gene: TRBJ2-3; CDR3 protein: CASSNNEGADTQYF; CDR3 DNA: TGCGCCAGCAGCAATAATGAGGGTGCGGATACGCAGTATTTT
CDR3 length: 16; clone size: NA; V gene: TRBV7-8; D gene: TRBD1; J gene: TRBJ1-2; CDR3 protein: CASSLSRGLFPGGYTF; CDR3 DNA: TGTGCCAGCAGCTTATCCAGGGGGCTTTTTCCTGGTGGCTACACCTTC
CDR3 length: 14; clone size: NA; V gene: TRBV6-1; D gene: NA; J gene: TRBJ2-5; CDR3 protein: CASLAREIQETQYF; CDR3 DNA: TGTGCCAGCCTCGCGAGAGAAATACAAGAGACCCAGTACTTC
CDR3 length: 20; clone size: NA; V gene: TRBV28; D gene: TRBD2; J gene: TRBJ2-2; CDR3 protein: CASSLQAGLAGTTNTGELFF; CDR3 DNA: TGTGCCAGCAGTTTGCAAGCCGGACTAGCGGGGACTACGAACACCGGGGAGCTGTTTTTT
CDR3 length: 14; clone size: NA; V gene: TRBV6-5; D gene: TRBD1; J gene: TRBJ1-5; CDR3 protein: CASSWGTGDQPQHF; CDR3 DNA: TGTGCCAGCAGTTGGGGGACAGGGGATCAGCCCCAGCATTTT
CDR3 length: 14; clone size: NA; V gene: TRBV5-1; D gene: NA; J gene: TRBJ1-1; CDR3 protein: CASSLTPGITEAFF; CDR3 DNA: TGCGCCAGCAGTCTTACGCCAGGGATCACTGAAGCTTTCTTT
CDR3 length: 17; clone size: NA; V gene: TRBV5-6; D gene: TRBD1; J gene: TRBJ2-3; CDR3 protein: CASNFAPGGIGTDTQYF; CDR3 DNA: TGTGCCAGCAACTTCGCTCCAGGGGGCATCGGTACAGATACGCAGTATTTT
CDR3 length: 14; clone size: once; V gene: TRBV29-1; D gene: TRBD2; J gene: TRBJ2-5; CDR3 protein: CSVVGLVTQETQYF; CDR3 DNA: TGCAGCGTCGTTGGACTAGTGACCCAAGAGACCCAGTACTTC
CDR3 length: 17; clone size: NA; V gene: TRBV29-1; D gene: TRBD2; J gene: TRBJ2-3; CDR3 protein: CSVGGLAGGLSTDTQYF; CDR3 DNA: TGCAGCGTCGGTGGACTAGCGGGGGGCCTTAGCACAGATACGCAGTATTTT
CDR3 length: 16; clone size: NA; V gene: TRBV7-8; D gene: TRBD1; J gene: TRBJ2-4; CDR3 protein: CASSSGQGGPKNIQYF; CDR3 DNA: TGTGCCAGCAGCTCGGGACAGGGTGGCCCCAAAAACATTCAGTACTTC
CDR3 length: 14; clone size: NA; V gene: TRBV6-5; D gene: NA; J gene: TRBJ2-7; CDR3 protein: CATRGARGAYEQYF; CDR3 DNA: TGTGCCACTCGAGGGGCCAGGGGAGCCTACGAGCAGTACTTC
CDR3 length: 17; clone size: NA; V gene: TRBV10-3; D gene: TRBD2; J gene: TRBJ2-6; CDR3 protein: CAIRGGLAGAGANVLTF; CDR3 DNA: TGTGCCATCCGGGGGGGGCTAGCGGGAGCTGGGGCCAACGTCCTGACTTTC
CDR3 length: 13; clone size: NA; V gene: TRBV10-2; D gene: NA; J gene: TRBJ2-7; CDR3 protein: CASREIATYEQYF; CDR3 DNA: TGCGCCAGCAGGGAAATAGCCACCTACGAGCAGTACTTC
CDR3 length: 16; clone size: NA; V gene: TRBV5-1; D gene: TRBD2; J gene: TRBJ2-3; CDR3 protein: CASSPLTSGSTDTQYF; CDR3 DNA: TGCGCCAGCAGCCCCCTGACTAGCGGGTCCACAGATACGCAGTATTTT
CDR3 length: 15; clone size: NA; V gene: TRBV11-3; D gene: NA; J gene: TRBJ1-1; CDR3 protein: CASSLAVGLGTEAFF; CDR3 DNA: TGTGCCAGCAGCTTAGCGGTGGGGCTCGGCACTGAAGCTTTCTTT
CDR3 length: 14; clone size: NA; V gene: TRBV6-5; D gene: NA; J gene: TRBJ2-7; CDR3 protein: CASSYSTEPYEQYF; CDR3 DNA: TGTGCCAGCAGTTACTCGACGGAGCCCTACGAGCAGTACTTC
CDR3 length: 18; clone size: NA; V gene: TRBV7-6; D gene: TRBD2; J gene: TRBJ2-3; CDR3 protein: CASSSQSASGDAPGTQYF; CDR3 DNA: TGTGCCAGCAGCTCCCAATCGGCGAGCGGGGACGCGCCAGGTACGCAGTATTTT
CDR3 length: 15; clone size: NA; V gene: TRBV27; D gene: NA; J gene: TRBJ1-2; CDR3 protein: CASSPKGAGEWGYTF; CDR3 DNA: TGTGCCAGCAGTCCAAAGGGCGCAGGGGAGTGGGGCTACACCTTC
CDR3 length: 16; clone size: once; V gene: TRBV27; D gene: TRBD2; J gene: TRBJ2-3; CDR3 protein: CASSTFSGGAGDTQYF; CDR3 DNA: TGTGCCAGCAGTACCTTTAGCGGGGGGGCAGGGGATACGCAGTATTTT
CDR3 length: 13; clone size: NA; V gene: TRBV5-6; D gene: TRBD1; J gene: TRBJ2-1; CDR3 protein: CASSLWTGDEQFF; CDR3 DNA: TGTGCCAGCAGCCTATGGACAGGGGACGAGCAGTTCTTC